This T cell receptor beta chain was captured by sequencing in a study of CD4 T cells in relation to SARS-CoV-2 and coronaviruses. Clones were read by immunoSEQ multiplex PCR, and TCRdb kept only the in-frame ones, dropping some. The repertoire consists of 35,000 to 50,000 clones, with over 75% occurring once and the leading ten covering more than 1.3%. As to this clone: Its matching antigen is unknown.

Material: naive CD4+ T cells from PBMCs, cultured in vitro. Subset defined: naive CD4+ T cells isolated by negative enrichment. This sequence originates from an adult with COVID-19.

DNA of the CDR3: TGTGCCTGGAGTGTAACTGGGAAAGGCCCTGGAAACACCATATATTTT. It encodes CAWSVTGKGPGNTIYF. This chain links TRBV30 with TRBJ1-3; D is unresolved. Trimming pared 0 bases from V and 2 bases from J, leaving 14 bases between. The CDR3 has 16 residues. Germline-derived CDR1 and CDR2 are GTSNPN and SVGIG (reference sequence).